This TCR beta chain was obtained from a study of T cell changes during pregnancy in multiple sclerosis. The repertoire was sequenced with immunoSEQ multiplex PCR; TCRdb's copy has only in-frame clones and lacks some. The table lists about 92,000 clones, around 93% of them singletons. This CDR3 is 16 amino acids long. Germline CDR1 is SGHAT and CDR2 is FQNNGV. With 2 bases clipped from V and 4 bases from J, the junction kept 3 bases outside the gene matches. The rearrangement joins TRBV11-2 to TRBJ2-5, with 14 bases fitting TRBD2. This receptor was obtained from a female donor with multiple sclerosis, enrolled in a pregnancy study. The material was peripheral blood, obtained in the third trimester of pregnancy. The CDR3 here is CASSLLGLAGVETQYF. The CDR3 coding sequence is TGTGCCAGCAGCTTATTGGGACTAGCGGGAGTAGAGACCCAGTACTTC.